This T cell receptor beta chain was identified in a study of T cells in localized non-small cell lung cancer. The study, taken as a whole, reports: In adjacent lung appeared a median around 59 of the top 100 tumor clones. Heterogeneity stays possible, as sequencing covered only one tumor region. Longer overall survival was seen with higher T cell density measured in blood. Adjacent uninvolved lung had the highest clonality, suggesting focused antigen responses.

The repertoire was sequenced with immunoSEQ multiplex PCR; TCRdb's copy has only in-frame clones and lacks some. The repertoire has about 59,000 clones, 85% to 90% of them found once; the top ten carry around 20%. Concerning this clone itself: What it binds is not known.

Trimming cost V 0 bases and J 7 bases; bases outside gene matches: 1. Germline V lookup: CDR1 KGHSH, CDR2 LQKENI. This CDR3 has 15 amino acids. This specimen was peripheral blood, taken before any cancer treatment. The V and J genes are TRBV18 and TRBJ2-1; 12 bases agree with TRBD2. This TCR was sampled from a man aged 40-75 years with stage I squamous cell lung carcinoma. CDR3 in amino acids: CASSPPTSGRNEQFF. CDR3 coding DNA: TGTGCCAGCTCACCACCGACTAGCGGGAGAAATGAGCAGTTCTTC.